This T cell receptor beta chain was found in a study of T cells in Graves' hyperthyroidism and ophthalmopathy. Amplification of TCR beta CDR3 regions was performed using RNA transcripts as template. With the HTBI primer set, the TCR CDR3 went through a first round of RT-PCR. In TCRdb, the multiplex PCR reads were re-called with MiXCR into one record per CDR3 protein. This sample has approximately 600,000 distinct CDR3 sequences, with less than 25% found just once. Germline V gives CDR1 LGHDT, CDR2 YNNKEL (reference sequence). Trimming removed 0 bases from V and 0 bases from J, with 12 bases in between. This CDR3 is 17 amino acids long. Not enrolled were patients with uncontrolled infection, other autoimmune disease, pregnancy or lactation. PBMCs were obtained from roughly 10 ml fresh peripheral blood.

V and J are TRBV3-1 and TRBJ2-1, with a possible D match to TRBD2 (6 bases). This sequence originates from a man aged 30 to 45 with Graves' ophthalmopathy. Sequenced material: blood. The CDR3 loop is CASSQDLARSSYNEQFF. CDR3 coding DNA: TGTGCCAGCAGCCAAGATCTAGCGCGAAGCTCCTACAATGAGCAGTTCTTC.